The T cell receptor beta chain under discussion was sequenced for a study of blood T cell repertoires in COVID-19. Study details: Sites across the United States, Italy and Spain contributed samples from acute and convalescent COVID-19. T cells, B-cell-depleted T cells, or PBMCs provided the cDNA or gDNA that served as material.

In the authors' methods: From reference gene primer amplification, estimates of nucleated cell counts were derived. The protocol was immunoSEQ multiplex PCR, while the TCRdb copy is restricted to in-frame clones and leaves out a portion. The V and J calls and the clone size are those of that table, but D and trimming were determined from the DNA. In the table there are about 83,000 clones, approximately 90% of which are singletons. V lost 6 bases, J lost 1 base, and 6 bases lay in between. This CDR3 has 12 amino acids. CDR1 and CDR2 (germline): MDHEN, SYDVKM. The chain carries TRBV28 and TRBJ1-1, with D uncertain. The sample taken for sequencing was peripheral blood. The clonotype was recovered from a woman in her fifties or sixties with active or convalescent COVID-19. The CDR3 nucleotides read TGTGCCAGCAGGGAGGGGAACACTGAAGCTTTCTTT. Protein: CASREGNTEAFF.